This TCR beta chain was observed in a study of beta chain features in type 1 diabetes. Regarding this clone: Its antigen remains unknown.

Study-wide results and limits: TCRB CDR3 length was moderately but significantly reduced in all four CD4+ subsets of Type 1 diabetes patients.

The CDR3 covers 16 residues. The V gene's germline CDR1 is SQVTM and CDR2 ANQGSEA. Unmatched junction bases numbered 8, after V lost 1 base and J lost 4 bases. Expressed TCRB transcripts got sequenced, as all isolated RNA was reverse transcribed. Naive, central memory and regulatory T cell samples averaged approximately 3.8 million reads. The method was immunoSEQ multiplex PCR; TCRdb's version includes in-frame clones alone and lacks a portion of them. The data hold hundreds of thousands of clones, with roughly 15% observed a single time. Sequences were obtained from naive CD4+ T cells from blood. The chain joins TRBV29-1 to TRBJ1-2; the match to TRBD1 covers 11 bases. The receptor was derived from a man aged 18 to 29 with type 1 diabetes. The CDR3, as DNA: TGCAGCGTTGAAGCAGGACAGGGGGCGCTCCCCTATGGCTACACCTTC. As protein: CSVEAGQGALPYGYTF.